The clone carrying this T cell receptor beta chain occurred many times. Antigen specificity is unknown. This sample was included in a study of T cells in Graves' hyperthyroidism and ophthalmopathy. Graves' hyperthyroidism is called stable when ophthalmopathy does not progress within 18 months. Newly diagnosed hyperthyroidism, duration under 2 months, in patients aged 18 to 65. Lactation, pregnancy, other autoimmune disease or uncontrolled infection excluded patients. This CDR3 comprises 15 residues. The trim removed 0 bases at V and 3 bases at J, leaving 3 bases unmatched. CDR1 MNHEY and CDR2 SMNVEV come from the germline V gene (reference sequence). Amplified regions were TCR beta CDR3 sequences from RNA transcripts. TCR CDR3 underwent first-round RT-PCR with the HTBI primer set. TCRdb passed the multiplex PCR reads through MiXCR, listing each CDR3 protein once. The repertoire holds 470,000 or so distinct CDR3 sequences, with about a fifth as singletons.

General study findings and limits: Within blood appeared most thyroid clonotypes that had expanded above 0.001.

J is TRBJ2-7 and V is TRBV27; 9 bases align to TRBD1. The source material was blood. This clonotype was sampled from a man aged 18 to 35 with Graves' hyperthyroidism. The CDR3 reads CASSLSGTGFYEQYF. Here the CDR3 DNA reads TGTGCCAGCAGTTTATCCGGGACAGGGTTCTACGAGCAGTACTTC.